Below are 9 T cell receptor beta chains sequenced from a single sample in a study of shared clonotypes between healthy human individuals. Produced via immunoSEQ multiplex PCR; TCRdb's table is partial and in-frame only. The table lists roughly 2.2 million clones, 85% to 95% of them singletons. The specimen sequenced was naive CD4+ T cells from PBMCs. The subset: CD45RA+ positively selected. All receptors derive from a young man in good health. Some clones in this sample may be carry-over from other donors' samples.

This chain links TRBV4-1 with TRBJ1-5; D remains ambiguous. V was shortened by 4 bases and J by 3 bases, with 19 bases between the two germline ends. Germline CDR1 and CDR2: MGHRA and YSYEKL. The CDR3 covers 17 residues. CDR3 region: CASSPMYSAQDNQPQHF. The CDR3 bases are TGCGCCAGCAGCCCAATGTACTCGGCTCAAGACAATCAGCCCCAGCATTTT.

The gene calls are TRBV15 and TRBJ2-3, with 9 bases lining up with TRBD2. Per germline, CDR1 LNHNV and CDR2 YYDKDF (reference sequence). J gave up 3 bases and V 4 bases, and 2 bases lay outside the gene matches. CDR3 length equals 14 residues. The CDR3 sequence: CATSKTSGTDTQYF. The DNA of the CDR3 is TGTGCCACCAGCAAAACTAGCGGGACAGATACGCAGTATTTT.

V and J are TRBV29-1 and TRBJ2-1; 10 positions match TRBD1. V lost 7 bases and J lost 8; bases outside the gene matches: 14. Per germline, CDR1 SQVTM and CDR2 ANQGSEA. The CDR3 consists of 15 residues. DNA for the CDR3: TGCAGCGCCCGAGACCGGGACAGGGGATCCCATGAGCAGTTCTTC. It translates to CSARDRDRGSHEQFF.

This chain connects TRBV7-2 to TRBJ2-1; 16 bases line up with TRBD2. Germline V gene lookup returns CDR1 SGHTA and CDR2 FQGNSA. V gave up 4 bases and J gave up 7 bases; unmatched junction bases: 13. The CDR3 runs 19 residues. The CDR3 DNA reads TGTGCCAGCAGCTCCGTCCCGGGACTAGCGGGAGGGCGGGGGAATGAGCAGTTCTTC. Encoded protein: CASSSVPGLAGGRGNEQFF.

The chain employs TRBV18 and TRBJ2-5; 7 nucleotides line up with TRBD2. Germline V gene sequence: CDR1 KGHSH, CDR2 LQKENI. This CDR3 contains 15 residues. Losses at the gene ends were 0 bases for V and 2 bases for J; bases not matched to a gene: 3. The CDR3 DNA reads TGTGCCAGCTCACCACCGGGAGGGGTGCAAGAGACCCAGTACTTC. Its translation: CASSPPGGVQETQYF.

The chain recombines TRBV5-4 with TRBJ2-5; 7 bases map to TRBD2. J gave up 4 bases and V 4 bases, and 7 bases lay outside the gene matches. The CDR3 has 14 amino acids. CDR1 is SGHNT and CDR2 is YYREEE in the germline V gene (reference sequence). The CDR3 coding sequence is TGTGCCAGCAGCCCTTATAGCGGGCCAGAGACCCAGTACTTC. It translates to CASSPYSGPETQYF. The entire variable domain, with the rest obtained from reference TRBV5-4 and TRBJ2-5, is as follows: ETGVTQSPTHLIKTRGQQVTLRCSSQSGHNTVSWYQQALGQGPQFIFQYYREEENGRGNFPPRFSGLQFPNYSSELNVNALELDDSALYLCASSPYSGPETQYFGPGTRLLVL.

V is TRBV5-1 and J is TRBJ2-5; D call uncertain. V lost 7 bases and J 3 bases, leaving 19 bases between the germline ends. CDR1 and CDR2 from the germline V gene are SGHRS and YFSETQ. The CDR3 sequence is 15 residues long. DNA of the CDR3: TGCGCCAGCGGGTTGGTAGGGTCCGTCGAAGAGACCCAGTACTTC. Translation: CASGLVGSVEETQYF. The full variable domain, with the rest looked up from reference TRBV5-1 and TRBJ2-5, is KAGVTQTPRYLIKTRGQQVTLSCSPISGHRSVSWYQQTPGQGLQFLFEYFSETQRNKGNFPGRFSGRQFSNSRSEMNVSTLELGDSALYLCASGLVGSVEETQYFGPGTRLLVL.

The V call is TRBV5-1, the J call TRBJ2-7; D possibly corresponds to TRBD2 (6 bases). Germline CDR1 and CDR2: SGHRS and YFSETQ. The CDR3 covers 13 residues. V dropped 4 bases and J dropped 3 bases, with 11 bases sitting between them. This chain's CDR3 is CASSPEGLYEQYF. CDR3 coding DNA: TGCGCCAGCAGCCCGGAGGGCCTCTACGAGCAGTACTTC.

This chain joins TRBV28 and TRBJ2-2; TRBD2 is a possible D gene (6 bases). CDR1 is MDHEN and CDR2 is SYDVKM in the germline V gene. Trimming stripped 5 bases from V and 5 bases from J, with 18 bases between. The CDR3 runs to 16 residues. The CDR3 sequence: CASSPRPGLRTGELFF. CDR3 sequence (DNA): TGTGCCAGCAGTCCTCGACCGGGACTCAGGACCGGGGAGCTGTTTTTT. Full variable domain (outside the CDR3, taken from reference TRBV28 and TRBJ2-2): DVKVTQSSRYLVKRTGEKVFLECVQDMDHENMFWYRQDPGLGLRLIYFSYDVKMKEKGDIPEGYSVSREKKERFSLILESASTNQTSMYLCASSPRPGLRTGELFFGEGSRLTVL.